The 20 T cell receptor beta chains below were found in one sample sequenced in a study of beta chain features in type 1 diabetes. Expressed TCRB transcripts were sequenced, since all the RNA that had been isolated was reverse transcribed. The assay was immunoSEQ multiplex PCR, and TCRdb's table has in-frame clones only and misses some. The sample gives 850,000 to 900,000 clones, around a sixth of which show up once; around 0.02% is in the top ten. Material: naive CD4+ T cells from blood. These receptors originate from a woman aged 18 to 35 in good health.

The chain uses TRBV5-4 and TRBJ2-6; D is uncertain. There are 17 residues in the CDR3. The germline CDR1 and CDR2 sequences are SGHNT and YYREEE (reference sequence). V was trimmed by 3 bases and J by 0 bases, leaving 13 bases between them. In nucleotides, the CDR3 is TGTGCCAGCAGCTCGGCAGCCGCCGTCTCTGGGGCCAACGTCCTGACTTTC. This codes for CASSSAAAVSGANVLTF.

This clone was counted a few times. The CDR3 DNA reads as TGTGCCAGCAGTGCCCTAACTGAGCAGTTCTTC. It encodes CASSALTEQFF. The chain uses TRBV2 and TRBJ2-1; no firm D call. The CDR3 runs 11 residues. The V end lost 4 bases, the J end lost 9 bases, and 7 bases lay between the germline ends. Germline V gives CDR1 SNHLY, CDR2 FYNNEI.

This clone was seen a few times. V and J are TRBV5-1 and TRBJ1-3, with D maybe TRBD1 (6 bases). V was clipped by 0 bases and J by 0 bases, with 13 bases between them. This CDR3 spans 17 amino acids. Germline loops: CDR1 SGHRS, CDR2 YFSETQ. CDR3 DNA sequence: TGCGCCAGCAGCTTGGGGCCAGGACAGCTCTCTGGAAACACCATATATTTT. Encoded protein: CASSLGPGQLSGNTIYF.

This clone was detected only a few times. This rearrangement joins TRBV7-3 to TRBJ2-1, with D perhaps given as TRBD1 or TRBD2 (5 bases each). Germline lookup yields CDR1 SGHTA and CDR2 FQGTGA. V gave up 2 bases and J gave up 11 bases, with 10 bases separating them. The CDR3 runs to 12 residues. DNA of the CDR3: TGTGCCAGCAGCTTAGGGACGGACAAGCAGTTCTTC. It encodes CASSLGTDKQFF.

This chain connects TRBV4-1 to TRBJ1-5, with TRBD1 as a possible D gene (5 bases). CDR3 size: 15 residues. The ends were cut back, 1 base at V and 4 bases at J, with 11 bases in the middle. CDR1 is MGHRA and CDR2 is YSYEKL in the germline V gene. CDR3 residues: CASSQGTGANQPQHF. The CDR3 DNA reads TGCGCCAGCAGCCAAGGAACAGGAGCTAATCAGCCCCAGCATTTT.

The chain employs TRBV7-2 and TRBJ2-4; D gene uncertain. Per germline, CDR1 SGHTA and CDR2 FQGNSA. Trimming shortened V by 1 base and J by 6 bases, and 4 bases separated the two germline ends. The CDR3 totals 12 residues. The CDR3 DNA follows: TGTGCCAGCAGCTTAGAGGGAAACATTCAGTACTTC. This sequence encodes CASSLEGNIQYF.

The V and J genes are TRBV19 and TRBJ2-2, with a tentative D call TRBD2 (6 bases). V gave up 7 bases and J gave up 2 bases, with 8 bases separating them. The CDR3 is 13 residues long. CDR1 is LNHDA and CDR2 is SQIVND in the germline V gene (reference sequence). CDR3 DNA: TGTGCCAGTAAGGGGACTAACACCGGGGAGCTGTTTTTT. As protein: CASKGTNTGELFF. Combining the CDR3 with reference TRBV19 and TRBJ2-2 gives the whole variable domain DGGITQSPKYLFRKEGQNVTLSCEQNLNHDAMYWYRQDPGQGLRLIYYSQIVNDFQKGDIAEGYSVSREKKESFPLTVTSAQKNPTAFYLCASKGTNTGELFFGEGSRLTVL.

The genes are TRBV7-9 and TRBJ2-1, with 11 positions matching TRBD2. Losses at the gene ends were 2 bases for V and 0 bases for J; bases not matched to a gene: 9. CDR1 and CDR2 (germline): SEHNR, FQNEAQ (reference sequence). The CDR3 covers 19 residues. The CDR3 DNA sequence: TGTGCCAGCAGCTTAACGCAGGGACTAGCGGATTACTCCTACAATGAGCAGTTCTTC. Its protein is CASSLTQGLADYSYNEQFF.

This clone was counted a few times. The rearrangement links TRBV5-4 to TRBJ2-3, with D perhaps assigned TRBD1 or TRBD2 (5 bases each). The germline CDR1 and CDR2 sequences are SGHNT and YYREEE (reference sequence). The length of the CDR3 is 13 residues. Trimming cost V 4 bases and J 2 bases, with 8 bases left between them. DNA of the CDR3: TGTGCCAGCAGCGACGGGACCACAGATACGCAGTATTTT. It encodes CASSDGTTDTQYF.

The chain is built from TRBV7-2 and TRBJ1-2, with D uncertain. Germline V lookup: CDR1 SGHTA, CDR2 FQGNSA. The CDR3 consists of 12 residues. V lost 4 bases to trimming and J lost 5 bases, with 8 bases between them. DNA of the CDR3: TGTGCCAGCAGCTCGGGGAAGTATGGCTACACCTTC. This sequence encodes CASSSGKYGYTF.

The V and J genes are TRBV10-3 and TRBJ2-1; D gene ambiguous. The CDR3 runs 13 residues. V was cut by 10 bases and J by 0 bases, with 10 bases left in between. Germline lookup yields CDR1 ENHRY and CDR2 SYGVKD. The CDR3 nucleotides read TGTGCCACCAATGACCCCTCCTACAATGAGCAGTTCTTC. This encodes CATNDPSYNEQFF.

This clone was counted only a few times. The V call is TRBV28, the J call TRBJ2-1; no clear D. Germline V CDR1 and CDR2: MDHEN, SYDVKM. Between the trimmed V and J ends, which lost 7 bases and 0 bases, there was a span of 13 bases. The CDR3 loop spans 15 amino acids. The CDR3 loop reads CASTLDRASYNEQFF. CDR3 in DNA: TGTGCCAGCACCCTGGACCGGGCCTCCTACAATGAGCAGTTCTTC.

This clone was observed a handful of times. CDR3 sequence: CASRDRENQPQHF. Written as DNA, the CDR3 is TGTGCCAGTAGGGACAGGGAGAATCAGCCCCAGCATTTT. The chain links TRBV19 to TRBJ1-5, with 8 nucleotides matching TRBD1. The CDR3 has 13 amino acids. V gave up 6 bases and J gave up 4 bases; unmatched junction bases: 2. Looked up from germline, CDR1 is LNHDA and CDR2 is SQIVND (reference sequence).

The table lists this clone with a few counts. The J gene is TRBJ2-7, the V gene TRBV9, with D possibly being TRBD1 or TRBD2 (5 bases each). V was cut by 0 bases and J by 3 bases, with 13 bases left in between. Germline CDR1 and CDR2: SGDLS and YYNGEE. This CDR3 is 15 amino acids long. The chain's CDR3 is CASSVGDGAVYEQYF. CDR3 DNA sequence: TGTGCCAGCAGCGTAGGGGACGGCGCGGTCTACGAGCAGTACTTC.

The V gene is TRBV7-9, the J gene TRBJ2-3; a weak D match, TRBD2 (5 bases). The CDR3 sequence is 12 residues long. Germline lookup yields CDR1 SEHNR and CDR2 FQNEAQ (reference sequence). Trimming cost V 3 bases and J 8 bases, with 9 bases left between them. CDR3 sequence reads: CASSFNEGTQYF. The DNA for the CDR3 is TGTGCCAGCAGCTTCAATGAGGGTACGCAGTATTTT. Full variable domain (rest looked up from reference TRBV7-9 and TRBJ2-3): DTGVSQNPRHKITKRGQNVTFRCDPISEHNRLYWYRQTLGQGPEFLTYFQNEAQLEKSRLLSDRFSAERPKGSFSTLEIQRTEQGDSAMYLCASSFNEGTQYFGPGTRLTVL.

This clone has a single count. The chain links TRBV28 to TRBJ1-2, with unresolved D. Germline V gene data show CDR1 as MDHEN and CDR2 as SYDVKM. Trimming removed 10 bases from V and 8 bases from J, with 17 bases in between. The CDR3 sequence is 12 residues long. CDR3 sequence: CATPGEGWGYTF. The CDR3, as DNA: TGTGCCACCCCGGGTGAGGGCTGGGGCTACACCTTC.

The CDR3 protein is CATLADRPYNEQFF. The CDR3 DNA is TGTGCCACGTTGGCAGACAGGCCCTACAATGAGCAGTTCTTC. The chain employs TRBV15 and TRBJ2-1, with D possibly being TRBD1 (6 bases). The germline gives CDR1 LNHNV, CDR2 YYDKDF (reference sequence). V lost 9 bases and J 2 bases, leaving 14 bases between the germline ends. CDR3 length: 14 residues.

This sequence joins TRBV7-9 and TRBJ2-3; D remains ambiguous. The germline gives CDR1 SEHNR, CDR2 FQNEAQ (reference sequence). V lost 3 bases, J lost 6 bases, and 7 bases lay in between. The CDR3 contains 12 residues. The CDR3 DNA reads TGTGCCAGCAGCTTGAACTGGGATACGCAGTATTTT. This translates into CASSLNWDTQYF.

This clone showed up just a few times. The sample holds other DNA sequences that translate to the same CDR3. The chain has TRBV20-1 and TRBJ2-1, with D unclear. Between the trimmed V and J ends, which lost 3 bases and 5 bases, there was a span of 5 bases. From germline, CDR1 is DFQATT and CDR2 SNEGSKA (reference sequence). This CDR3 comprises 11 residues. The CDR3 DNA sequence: TGCAGTGCTAGGGGCCACAATGAGCAGTTCTTC. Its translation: CSARGHNEQFF.

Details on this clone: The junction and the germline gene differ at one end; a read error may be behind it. The CDR3 DNA sequence: TGTGCCAGCAGTGAAGGGGGAGGGGACAGGGTCTTTTTC. Translation: CASSEGGGDRVFF. The chain employs TRBV25-1 and TRBJ2-7; TRBD1 matches 9 bases. The CDR3 has 13 residues. Germline CDR1 is MGHDK and CDR2 is SYGVNS.